This TCR beta chain was profiled in a study of T cells in Graves' hyperthyroidism and ophthalmopathy. Study context: Blood was drawn when the patient was first diagnosed and still untreated.

The V and J ends lost 1 base and 10 bases respectively, with 17 bases between them. CDR3 size: 15 residues. CDR1 and CDR2 from the germline V gene are MGHRA and YSYEKL. Amplification targeted TCR beta CDR3 regions from RNA transcripts. TCR CDR3 underwent first-round RT-PCR with the HTBI primer set. TCRdb used MiXCR to reprocess the multiplex PCR reads, holding one entry per CDR3 protein. The sample consists of about 420,000 distinct CDR3 sequences, 15% to 18% of them appearing once. The V call is TRBV4-1, the J call TRBJ1-5; D ambiguous. The clonotype comes from a woman younger than 30 with Graves' hyperthyroidism. Material for sequencing was blood. Here the CDR3 reads CASSQVPGATPPQHF. Written as DNA, the CDR3 is TGCGCCAGCAGCCAAGTACCGGGTGCTACTCCACCCCAGCATTTT.